The next 7 T cell receptor beta chains were all read from a single sample in a study of beta chain features in type 1 diabetes. Investigators reverse transcribed all isolated RNA, so they sequenced expressed TCRB transcripts. Here immunoSEQ multiplex PCR was the method, and the copy in TCRdb shows in-frame clones only, minus some. This sample has 130,000 to 150,000 clones, with over 9.5% found just once. Sequencing input: naive CD4+ T cells from blood. The receptor set was obtained from a man aged 18 to 30 in good health.

This clone was seen a few times. V and J are TRBV7-2 and TRBJ2-3; 7 bases are shared with TRBD1. The CDR3 has 16 residues. The V gene end was trimmed by 5 bases and the J gene end by 1 base; junction bases not matched to a gene: 9. CDR1 is SGHTA, CDR2 FQGNSA, per germline. The CDR3 region is CASSRQQGWGTDTQYF. CDR3 in DNA: TGTGCCAGCAGCCGCCAACAGGGGTGGGGCACAGATACGCAGTATTTT.

This chain joins TRBV14 and TRBJ1-6, with D tentatively TRBD1 (6 bases). Germline lookup yields CDR1 SGHDN and CDR2 FVKESK. The CDR3 has 16 amino acids. Trimming cost V 2 bases and J 4 bases, with 12 bases left between them. The chain's CDR3 is CASSQLAGEYNSPLHF. The CDR3 nucleotides are TGTGCCAGCAGCCAATTGGCAGGGGAATATAATTCACCCCTCCACTTT.

This clone turned up a few times. As DNA, the CDR3 is TGTGCCAGCAGCCAGATCCAGGGGGCAACTGAAGCTTTCTTT. It specifies CASSQIQGATEAFF. V gene TRBV4-2 combines with J gene TRBJ1-1; 8 nucleotides agree with TRBD1. Germline CDR1 and CDR2: LGHNA and YNFKEQ. V lost 3 bases, J lost 5 bases, and 5 bases stayed unmatched. CDR3 length: 14 residues.

This clone was recorded a few times. CDR3 amino acids: CASSQPGTGNYEQYF. CDR3 DNA sequence: TGTGCCAGCAGCCAACCCGGGACAGGGAACTACGAGCAGTACTTC. The chain has TRBV7-8 and TRBJ2-7, with 9 bases lining up with TRBD1. The ends lost 5 bases at V and 3 bases at J; junction bases unmatched: 8. Germline lookup yields CDR1 SGHVS and CDR2 FQNEAQ. The CDR3 spans 15 residues.

Only a few counts were recorded for this clone. Here the CDR3 DNA reads TGTGCCTGGACTCTCCGGGGGGGAGGGTACTATGGCTACACCTTC. This encodes CAWTLRGGGYYGYTF. The rearrangement joins TRBV30 to TRBJ1-2, with a tentative D call TRBD1 (5 bases). CDR1 and CDR2 (germline): GTSNPN, SVGIG (reference sequence). This CDR3 spans 15 amino acids. With 4 bases removed from V and 3 bases from J, the gap between germline ends came to 18 bases.

The V gene is TRBV5-4, the J gene TRBJ1-2, with D perhaps matching TRBD1 (5 bases). The germline gives CDR1 SGHNT, CDR2 YYREEE (reference sequence). The CDR3 sequence is 17 residues long. Between the trimmed V and J ends, which lost 4 bases and 3 bases, there was a span of 22 bases. The CDR3 DNA is TGTGCCAGCAGCCGCGGAGGGGTGGGCAGGGCGGACTATGGCTACACCTTC. It encodes CASSRGGVGRADYGYTF.

The gene calls are TRBV18 and TRBJ1-2, with 11 nucleotides matching TRBD1. After removal of 2 bases from V and 3 bases from J, the junction contained 5 bases not matched to a gene. The CDR3 covers 16 residues. Germline assignment: CDR1 KGHSH and CDR2 LQKENI. The CDR3 DNA follows: TGTGCCAGCTCACCAACCGGGACAGGGGGGGACTATGGCTACACCTTC. Translation: CASSPTGTGGDYGYTF.